A single T cell receptor beta chain is shown here with its context. Its antigen is unknown. The CDR3 is 18 residues long. Trimming pared 8 bases from V and 0 bases from J, leaving 23 bases between. Germline V CDR1 and CDR2: LNHDA, SQIVND (reference sequence). This sample is part of a study of shared clonotypes between healthy human individuals. Study summary: Three men and a couple of women, aged 18 to 49, were donors. Study-level results: On the whole, naive subsets had larger estimated richness than memory subsets had. Among donors, sharing of clonotypes was expected to be affected by sequencing depth.

The authors distributed each subset's genomic DNA evenly over several immunoSEQ plates. Clones were read by immunoSEQ multiplex PCR, and TCRdb kept only the in-frame ones, dropping some. This table holds 2,500,000 or so clones, more than 90% found once. Sequences were obtained from naive CD4+ T cells sorted from blood. Subset indicated: CD45RA+ positively selected. This clonotype was obtained from a young man in good health. The chain links TRBV19 to TRBJ2-4; TRBD2 might be the D (6 bases). The CDR3 loop is CASETSSAVKVAKNIQYF. In DNA, the CDR3 is TGTGCCAGTGAAACCTCTAGCGCGGTCAAGGTAGCCAAAAACATTCAGTACTTC.